Listed below are T cell receptor beta chains from one sample, sequenced in a study of vaccination effects on CD4 cells after COVID-19. What these receptors recognize is not known. Sequencing was performed with immunoSEQ multiplex PCR; in TCRdb, only in-frame clones are kept and a portion is missing. This sample has roughly 34,000 clones, with about 73% found just once. Sequencing used CD4+ T cells from PBMCs cultured without peptide, obtained before COVID-19 vaccination. These receptors all stem from a human donor who received a COVID-19 vaccine. Each CDR3 is given with its conserved first and last residue. A D gene is named only where the DNA matches it firmly. Only some rows state a clone size, as once, few, many or a class for expanded clones.

v_gene	j_gene	d_gene	abundance	CDR3nt	CDR3aa
TRBV6-2/TRBV6-3	TRBJ2-1	-	few	TGTGCCAGCAGCATATTAACGGAGTTTTGGGTACGGGTTGATTCCTACAATGAGCAGTTCTTC	CASSILTEFWVRVDSYNEQFF
TRBV30	TRBJ2-3	-	-	TGTGCCTGGAGTGTACGCGGCACAGATACGCAGTATTTT	CAWSVRGTDTQYF
TRBV4-2	TRBJ1-5	TRBD1	-	TGTGCCAGCAGCACGGACAGGGACCCTGGTCAGCCCCAGCATTTT	CASSTDRDPGQPQHF
TRBV5-6	TRBJ2-3	-	-	TGTGCCAGCAGCTTGTCCCGGAGTGGAGATACGCAGTATTTT	CASSLSRSGDTQYF
TRBV18	TRBJ2-7	-	medium-sized	TGTGCCAGCTCACGTTCCGGAACGGGAGACAGCGAGCAGTACTTC	CASSRSGTGDSEQYF
TRBV19	TRBJ2-7	TRBD1	-	TGTGCCAGTAGGCCCCCGGGACAGGCCTACGAGCAGTACTTC	CASRPPGQAYEQYF
TRBV7-6	TRBJ2-1	-	-	TGTGCCAGCAGCCGCAGCCAAGATCAATACAATGAGCAGTTCTTC	CASSRSQDQYNEQFF
TRBV5-4	TRBJ2-1	TRBD2	-	TGTGCCAGCAGCCCCGGGACTAGCAATAGCGATGAGCAGTTCTTC	CASSPGTSNSDEQFF
TRBV19	TRBJ2-3	-	-	TGTGCCAGTACCTTGCTAGGGACATCCACAGATACGCAGTATTTT	CASTLLGTSTDTQYF
TRBV6-5	TRBJ1-1	TRBD1	-	TGTGCCAGCAGCGCCTCAGGGGGCGCTGAAGCTTTCTTT	CASSASGGAEAFF
TRBV5-1	TRBJ2-1	-	-	TGCGCCAGCAGCTTGGACCGACAGGTCAATGAGCAGTTCTTC	CASSLDRQVNEQFF
TRBV11-2	TRBJ2-1	-	-	TGTGCCAGCAGCTTAGACGAAAGTGAGCAGTTCTTC	CASSLDESEQFF
TRBV10-3	TRBJ1-2	-	-	TGTGCCATCAGTGAGTCTGGTGTAGCTAACTATGGCTACACCTTC	CAISESGVANYGYTF
TRBV2	TRBJ1-1	TRBD1	-	TGTGCCAGCAGTGAAATTGGGACAGGGCGGACTGAAGCTTTCTTT	CASSEIGTGRTEAFF
TRBV3-1/TRBV3-2	TRBJ1-6	-	few	TGTGCCAGCAGCGGTGGAGGGGGGTTTGGGAATTCACCCCTCCACTTT	CASSGGGGFGNSPLHF
TRBV6-5	TRBJ1-6	-	-	TGTGCCAGCAGTCGTCCAGGGACTGGTAATTCACCCCTCCACTTT	CASSRPGTGNSPLHF
TRBV5-4	TRBJ2-3	-	few	TGTGCCAGCAGCTTGGGGTCAACGCCCGGCGATACGCAGTATTTT	CASSLGSTPGDTQYF
TRBV6-2/TRBV6-3	TRBJ2-1	-	-	TGTGCCAGCAGTTCACCTCGGACTGGCTCCTACAATGAGCAGTTCTTC	CASSSPRTGSYNEQFF
TRBV5-1	TRBJ2-2	TRBD1	few	TGCGCCAGCAGCTTGGTAGGGACAGGTAACACCGGGGAGCTGTTTTTT	CASSLVGTGNTGELFF
TRBV6-6	TRBJ2-2	TRBD2	-	TGTGCCAGCAGGGTAGCGGGGGGGCCGGATACCGGGGAGCTGTTTTTT	CASRVAGGPDTGELFF
TRBV27	TRBJ1-4	TRBD1	-	TGTGCCAGCAGGGCCAGGGGGCTGATCGCTAATGAAAAACTGTTTTTT	CASRARGLIANEKLFF
TRBV5-1	TRBJ2-1	TRBD2	-	TGCGCCAGCAGAGGCGGCGGGGGGACTTACACCAATGAGCAGTTCTTC	CASRGGGGTYTNEQFF
TRBV5-1	TRBJ2-7	TRBD2	-	TGCGCCAGCAGCTTGGGAGCGGGGACCTACGAGCAGTACTTC	CASSLGAGTYEQYF
TRBV7-6	TRBJ2-3	-	-	TGTGCCAGCAGCCTAGCAGCAGATACGCAGTATTTT	CASSLAADTQYF
TRBV30	TRBJ2-5	-	-	TGTGCCTGTGCCGGGGAACAACAAGAGACCCAGTACTTC	CACAGEQQETQYF
TRBV7-8	TRBJ2-1	-	-	TGTGCCAGCAGCCCGGGACGGACGAACCGATACAATGAGCAGTTCTTC	CASSPGRTNRYNEQFF
TRBV6-5	TRBJ1-2	TRBD1	-	TGTGCCAGCGGGACAGATATGGGTTATGGCTACACCTTC	CASGTDMGYGYTF
TRBV4-1	TRBJ1-6	TRBD1	-	TGCGCCAGCAGCCAACAACAGGGGTTTAATTCACCCCTCCACTTT	CASSQQQGFNSPLHF
TRBV11-3	TRBJ2-3	-	once	TGTGCCAGCAGCTTAGACAGGTCAGATACGCAGTATTTT	CASSLDRSDTQYF
TRBV6-5	TRBJ2-4	TRBD1	once	TGTGCCAGCAGTTTGGACAGGGTCCAAAACATTCAGTACTTC	CASSLDRVQNIQYF
TRBV3-1/TRBV3-2	TRBJ1-6	-	-	TGTGCCAGCAGCCAAGAGGACGTCTCACCCCTCCACTTT	CASSQEDVSPLHF
TRBV9	TRBJ2-7	-	-	TGTGCCAGCAGCGTAGGGACTCTCTCTACCTACGAGCAGTACTTC	CASSVGTLSTYEQYF
TRBV10-3	TRBJ2-2	TRBD1	few	TGTGCCGCATCAGGACAGGGACGTTCCGGGGAGCTGTTTTTT	CAASGQGRSGELFF
TRBV30	TRBJ2-2	TRBD1	-	TGTGCCTGGGTGCCAGGGGGCGCCGGGGAGCTGTTTTTT	CAWVPGGAGELFF
TRBV1	TRBJ2-1	-	-	TGCACCAGCAGCGGAGGGACAGGGAAACGGAATGAGCAGTTCTTC	CTSSGGTGKRNEQFF
TRBV5-4	TRBJ2-1	TRBD2	-	TGTGCCAGCAGTTCCGGACTAGCGGGTTACAATGAGCAGTTCTTC	CASSSGLAGYNEQFF
TRBV10-3	TRBJ1-5	TRBD1	-	TGTGCCATCAGCGACGACAGGGCCAATCAGCCCCAGCATTTT	CAISDDRANQPQHF
TRBV5-1	TRBJ2-7	-	-	TGCGCCAGCAGCAAGACGGCCCAGGGAACCTACGAAGAGCAGTACTTC	CASSKTAQGTYEEQYF
TRBV5-1	TRBJ2-5	-	-	TGCGCCAGCAGCTTGACGGGGGAATGGGGTAGAGAGACCCAGTACTTC	CASSLTGEWGRETQYF
TRBV7-6	TRBJ1-2	TRBD1	-	TGTGCCAGCAGCTTAGGACAGGGAGGGAACTATGGCTACACCTTC	CASSLGQGGNYGYTF
TRBV12-3/TRBV12-4	TRBJ1-1	-	-	TGTGCCAGCAGGTCGGGGGTGAACACTGAAGCTTTCTTT	CASRSGVNTEAFF
TRBV13	TRBJ2-1	-	-	TGTGCCAGCAGCTTATATTTAGCCTCCTACAATGAGCAGTTCTTC	CASSLYLASYNEQFF
TRBV5-4	TRBJ1-2	TRBD1	-	TGTGCCAGCAGCCCGGGGGACAGGGGGCGCTTCTTGGGCTACACCTTC	CASSPGDRGRFLGYTF
TRBV4-2	TRBJ1-1	-	once	TGTGCCAGCAGCCAAGATCAGGAGATAGGCAACACTGAAGCTTTCTTT	CASSQDQEIGNTEAFF
TRBV5-1	TRBJ1-3	TRBD1	medium-sized	TGCGCCAGCAGCTTGACCACGCCGGGACAGGGGGCGCATTCAAACACCATATATTTT	CASSLTTPGQGAHSNTIYF
TRBV5-4	TRBJ1-3	-	once	TGTGCCAGCAGCTTGTCCACCACAGCGGTCTCTGGAAACACCATATATTTT	CASSLSTTAVSGNTIYF
TRBV19	TRBJ2-3	TRBD1	-	TGTGCCAGTAGTATTCAGACAGGGACACCCTCAGATACGCAGTATTTT	CASSIQTGTPSDTQYF
TRBV10-3	TRBJ2-7	TRBD1	-	TGTGCCATCAGTGATCCCGGGACAGGGGGCTCCTACGAGCAGTACTTC	CAISDPGTGGSYEQYF
TRBV19	TRBJ1-3	TRBD1	-	TGTGCCAGTAGTCAGGGGGCTGGAAACACCATATATTTT	CASSQGAGNTIYF
TRBV7-9	TRBJ2-3	TRBD2	-	TGTGCCAGCAGCTTAGTCCTAGCGGGAGGGGGAGATACGCAGTATTTT	CASSLVLAGGGDTQYF
TRBV24-1	TRBJ2-2	-	-	TGTGCCACCCAATCTCACGGGGAGCTGTTTTTT	CATQSHGELFF
TRBV18	TRBJ2-7	TRBD2	-	TGTGCCAGCTCACCGACTAGCGGGACCAGCTACGAGCAGTACTTC	CASSPTSGTSYEQYF
TRBV18	TRBJ1-5	-	-	TGTGCCAGCTCACGGGAACATAGCAATCAGCCCCAGCATTTT	CASSREHSNQPQHF
TRBV29-1	TRBJ2-2	-	-	TGCAGCGTTGAGGGGCCCACCGGGGAGCTGTTTTTT	CSVEGPTGELFF
TRBV6-5	TRBJ1-2	-	few	TGTGCCAGCAGTTACCATGGGGACGGGGGCTACACCTTC	CASSYHGDGGYTF
TRBV3-1/TRBV3-2	TRBJ2-7	-	-	TGTGCCAGCAGCCAAGACATTCGACTGTTTTATCCCCAGCAGTACTTC	CASSQDIRLFYPQQYF